This T cell receptor (beta chain) was captured in a study of T cell changes during pregnancy in multiple sclerosis. V lost 7 bases, J lost 1 base, and 15 bases lay in between. The CDR3 is made up of 14 amino acids. Germline V CDR1 and CDR2: SQVTM, ANQGSEA. The repertoire was sequenced with immunoSEQ multiplex PCR; TCRdb's copy has only in-frame clones and lacks some. Here the sample spans about 73,000 clones, around 94% being singletons. The origin of this receptor is a female donor in good health, enrolled as a control in a pregnancy study. Sequences were derived from peripheral blood, sampled in the third trimester of pregnancy. The V gene is TRBV29-1, the J gene TRBJ2-3; a possible D gene is TRBD1 (6 bases). The CDR3 spells CSAQQGTGTDTQYF. CDR3 sequence (DNA): TGCAGCGCCCAGCAGGGGACCGGCACAGATACGCAGTATTTT.